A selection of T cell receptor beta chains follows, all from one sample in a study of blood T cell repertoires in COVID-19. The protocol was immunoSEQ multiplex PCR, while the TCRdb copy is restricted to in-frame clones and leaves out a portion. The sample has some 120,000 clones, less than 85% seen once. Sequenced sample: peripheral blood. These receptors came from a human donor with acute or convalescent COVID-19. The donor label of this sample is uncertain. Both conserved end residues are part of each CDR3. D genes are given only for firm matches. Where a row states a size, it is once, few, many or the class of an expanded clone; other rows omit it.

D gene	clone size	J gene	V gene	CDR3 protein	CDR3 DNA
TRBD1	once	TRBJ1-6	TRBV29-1	CSVGDREGSPLHF	TGCAGCGTTGGGGACAGGGAAGGGTCACCCCTCCACTTT
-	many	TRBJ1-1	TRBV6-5	CASSPRTRAGTEAFF	TGTGCCAGCAGTCCCCGGACGCGGGCGGGAACTGAAGCTTTCTTT
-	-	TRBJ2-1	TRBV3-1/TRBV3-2	CASSPVMSSYNEQFF	TGTGCCAGCAGCCCCGTAATGAGCTCCTACAATGAGCAGTTCTTC
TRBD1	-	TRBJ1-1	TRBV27	CASSLTQGKAFF	TGTGCCAGCAGTTTAACACAGGGGAAAGCTTTCTTT
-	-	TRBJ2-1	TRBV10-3	CAISEPGVRVNEQFF	TGTGCCATCAGTGAGCCAGGGGTTAGGGTCAATGAGCAGTTCTTC
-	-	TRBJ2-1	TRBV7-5	CVRSLAWTSGGSYNEQFF	TGTGTCAGAAGCTTAGCGTGGACTAGCGGGGGGTCCTACAATGAGCAGTTCTTC
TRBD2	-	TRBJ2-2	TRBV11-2	CASSLVSGGLLAGELFF	TGTGCCAGCAGCTTAGTGAGCGGGGGGCTTTTAGCCGGGGAGCTGTTTTTT
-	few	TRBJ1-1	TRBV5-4	CASSSPPAGTEAFF	TGTGCCAGCAGCTCGCCCCCCGCGGGGACTGAAGCTTTCTTT
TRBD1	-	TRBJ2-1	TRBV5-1	CASSFTGGESYNEQFF	TGCGCCAGCAGCTTCACAGGGGGCGAGTCCTACAATGAGCAGTTCTTC
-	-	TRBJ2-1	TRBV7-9	CASSLEARGSEQFF	TGTGCCAGCAGCTTAGAGGCCAGGGGAAGTGAGCAGTTCTTC
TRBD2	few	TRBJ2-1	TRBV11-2	CASSRTGTSDDNEQFF	TGTGCCAGCAGCCGTACCGGGACTAGTGACGACAATGAGCAGTTCTTC
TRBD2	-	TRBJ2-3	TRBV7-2	CASSPLAGTTDTQYF	TGTGCCAGCAGCCCACTAGCGGGGACCACAGATACGCAGTATTTT
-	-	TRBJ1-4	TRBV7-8	CASSPLPGGYSTNEKLFF	TGTGCCAGCAGCCCCCTTCCAGGTGGATACTCAACTAATGAAAAACTGTTTTTT
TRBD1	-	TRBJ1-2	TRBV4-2	CASSQDPMRTGVWAGGYTF	TGTGCCAGCAGCCAAGATCCGATGCGGACAGGGGTATGGGCTGGTGGCTACACCTTC
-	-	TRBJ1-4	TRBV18	CASSPSMGHTTNEKLFF	TGTGCCAGCTCACCGAGCATGGGACATACAACTAATGAAAAACTGTTTTTT
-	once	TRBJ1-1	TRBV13	CASSFARGRGNTEAFF	TGTGCCAGCAGCTTCGCCCGTGGGCGGGGGAACACTGAAGCTTTCTTT
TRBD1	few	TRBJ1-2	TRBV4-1	CASSLTGDVGYGYTF	TGCGCCAGCAGCCTGACAGGGGATGTCGGCTATGGCTACACCTTC
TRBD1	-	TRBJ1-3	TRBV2	CASSVQGAGNTIYF	TGTGCCAGCAGTGTACAGGGGGCTGGAAACACCATATATTTT
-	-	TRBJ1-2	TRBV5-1	CASSLVPGDYGYTF	TGCGCCAGCAGCTTGGTCCCAGGGGACTATGGCTACACCTTC
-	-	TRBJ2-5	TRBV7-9	CASSLDRGWETQYF	TGTGCCAGCAGCTTAGATCGAGGTTGGGAGACCCAGTACTTC
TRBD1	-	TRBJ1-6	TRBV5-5	CASSQSPTGANSPLHF	TGTGCCAGCAGCCAAAGCCCGACAGGGGCCAATTCACCCCTCCACTTT
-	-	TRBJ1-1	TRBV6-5	CASTEGGRGEAFF	TGTGCCAGCACCGAGGGAGGGCGAGGGGAAGCTTTCTTT
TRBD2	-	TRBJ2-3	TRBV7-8	CASRPPGLAGGPDTQYF	TGTGCCAGCAGGCCTCCGGGACTAGCGGGGGGGCCAGATACGCAGTATTTT
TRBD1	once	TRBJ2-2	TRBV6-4	CASSDGTDTGELFF	TGTGCCAGCAGTGACGGGACAGACACCGGGGAGCTGTTTTTT
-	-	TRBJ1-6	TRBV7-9	CASSLEKSSRNSPLHF	TGTGCCAGCAGCTTAGAAAAGTCGAGCCGAAATTCACCCCTCCACTTT
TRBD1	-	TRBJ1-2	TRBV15	CATSRDLQGLLYGYTF	TGTGCCACCAGCAGAGATCTACAGGGGCTTCTCTATGGCTACACCTTC
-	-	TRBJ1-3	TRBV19	CASTPGPGSGNTIYF	TGTGCCAGTACCCCCGGCCCAGGGTCTGGAAACACCATATATTTT
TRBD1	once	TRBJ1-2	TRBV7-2	CASSWTGIYGYTF	TGTGCCAGCAGCTGGACAGGCATCTATGGCTACACCTTC
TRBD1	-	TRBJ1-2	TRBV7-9	CASSLGYPGQGYYGYTF	TGTGCCAGCAGCTTAGGATACCCGGGACAGGGGTACTATGGCTACACCTTC
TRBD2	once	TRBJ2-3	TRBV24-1	CATSVRGGTDTQYF	TGTGCCACCAGTGTCCGGGGGGGGACGGATACGCAGTATTTT
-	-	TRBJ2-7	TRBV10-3	CAISLQVPPYEQYF	TGTGCCATCAGCCTACAGGTACCTCCCTACGAGCAGTACTTC
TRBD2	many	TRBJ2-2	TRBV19	CASSSQAGVNTGELFF	TGTGCCAGTAGTTCCCAAGCGGGGGTGAACACCGGGGAGCTGTTTTTT
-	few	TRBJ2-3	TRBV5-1	CASSLARGTDTQYF	TGCGCCAGCAGCTTGGCCAGGGGCACAGATACGCAGTATTTT
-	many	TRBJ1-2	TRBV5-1	CASSPGRVGVGYTF	TGCGCCAGCAGCCCGGGCAGGGTTGGCGTTGGCTACACCTTC
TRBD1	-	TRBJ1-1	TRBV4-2	CASSQTQGARTEAFF	TGTGCCAGCAGCCAGACACAGGGGGCGCGGACTGAAGCTTTCTTT
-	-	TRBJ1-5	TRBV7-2	CASRAGVGQPQHF	TGTGCCAGCAGAGCAGGGGTGGGGCAGCCCCAGCATTTT
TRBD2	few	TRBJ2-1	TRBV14	CASSHLAGGYNEQFF	TGTGCCAGCAGCCACTTAGCGGGGGGGTACAATGAGCAGTTCTTC
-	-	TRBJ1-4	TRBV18	CASSAHYEKLFF	TGTGCCAGCTCCGCCCACTATGAAAAACTGTTTTTT
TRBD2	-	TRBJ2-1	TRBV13	CASTPLAGGSNEQFF	TGTGCCAGCACCCCACTGGCGGGGGGATCCAATGAGCAGTTCTTC
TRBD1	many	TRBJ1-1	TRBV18	CASSPQQGANTEAFF	TGTGCCAGCTCACCACAACAGGGGGCAAATACTGAAGCTTTCTTT
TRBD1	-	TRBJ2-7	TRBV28	CASSSWTGLPVSYEQYF	TGTGCCAGCAGTAGCTGGACAGGACTCCCCGTCTCCTACGAGCAGTACTTC
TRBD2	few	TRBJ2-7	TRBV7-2	CASSLDSGGAYEQYF	TGTGCCAGCAGCTTAGACAGCGGGGGGGCCTACGAGCAGTACTTC
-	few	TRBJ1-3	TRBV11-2	CASSSGGTGNTIYF	TGTGCCAGCAGCTCGGGGGGCACTGGAAACACCATATATTTT
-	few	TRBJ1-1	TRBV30	CAWSGGSVTEAFF	TGTGCCTGGAGCGGGGGTTCCGTCACTGAAGCTTTCTTT
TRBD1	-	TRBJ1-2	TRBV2	CASSLRQGEGDYGYTF	TGTGCCAGCAGTCTCCGACAGGGGGAAGGGGACTATGGCTACACCTTC
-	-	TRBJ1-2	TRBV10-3	CAISESNGAEKVYTF	TGTGCCATCAGTGAGTCGAATGGGGCAGAGAAAGTCTACACCTTC
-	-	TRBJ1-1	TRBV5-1	CASSLLDSSNTEAFF	TGCGCCAGCAGCTTATTAGACAGCTCGAACACTGAAGCTTTCTTT
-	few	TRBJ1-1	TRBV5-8	CASSWSRGTEAFF	TGTGCCAGCAGCTGGTCTAGAGGCACTGAAGCTTTCTTT
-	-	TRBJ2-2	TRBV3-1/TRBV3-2	CASSQFGQGIGELFF	TGTGCCAGCAGCCAATTCGGGCAGGGGATCGGGGAGCTGTTTTTT
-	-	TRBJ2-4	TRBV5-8	CASTLDGKNKNIQYF	TGTGCCAGCACCCTGGACGGGAAGAACAAAAACATTCAGTACTTC
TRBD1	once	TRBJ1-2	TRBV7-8	CASSATGTGNYGYTF	TGTGCCAGCAGCGCAACCGGGACAGGGAACTATGGCTACACCTTC
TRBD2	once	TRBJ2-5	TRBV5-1	CPRSRVAGGGETQYF	TGCCCCCGCAGCCGAGTCGCGGGGGGCGGGGAGACCCAGTACTTC
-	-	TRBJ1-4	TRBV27	CASSLSRASSKLFF	TGTGCCAGCAGTTTATCGCGAGCAAGCTCCAAACTGTTTTTT